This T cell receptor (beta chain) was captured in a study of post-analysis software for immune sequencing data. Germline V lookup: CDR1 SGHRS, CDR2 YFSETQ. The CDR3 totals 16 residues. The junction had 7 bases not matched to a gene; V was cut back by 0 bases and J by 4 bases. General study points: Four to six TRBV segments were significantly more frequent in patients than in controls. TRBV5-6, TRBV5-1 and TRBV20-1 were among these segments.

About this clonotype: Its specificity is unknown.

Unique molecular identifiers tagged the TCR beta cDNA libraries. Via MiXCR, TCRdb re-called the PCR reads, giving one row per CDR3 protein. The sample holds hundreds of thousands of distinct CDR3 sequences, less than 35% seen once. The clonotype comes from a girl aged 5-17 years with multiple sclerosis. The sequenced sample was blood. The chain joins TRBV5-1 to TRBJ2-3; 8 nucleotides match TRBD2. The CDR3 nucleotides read TGCGCCAGCAGCTTGGTGTTATCACTAGCGGCAGATACGCAGTATTTT. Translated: CASSLVLSLAADTQYF. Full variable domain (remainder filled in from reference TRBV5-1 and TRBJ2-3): KAGVTQTPRYLIKTRGQQVTLSCSPISGHRSVSWYQQTPGQGLQFLFEYFSETQRNKGNFPGRFSGRQFSNSRSEMNVSTLELGDSALYLCASSLVLSLAADTQYFGPGTRLTVL.